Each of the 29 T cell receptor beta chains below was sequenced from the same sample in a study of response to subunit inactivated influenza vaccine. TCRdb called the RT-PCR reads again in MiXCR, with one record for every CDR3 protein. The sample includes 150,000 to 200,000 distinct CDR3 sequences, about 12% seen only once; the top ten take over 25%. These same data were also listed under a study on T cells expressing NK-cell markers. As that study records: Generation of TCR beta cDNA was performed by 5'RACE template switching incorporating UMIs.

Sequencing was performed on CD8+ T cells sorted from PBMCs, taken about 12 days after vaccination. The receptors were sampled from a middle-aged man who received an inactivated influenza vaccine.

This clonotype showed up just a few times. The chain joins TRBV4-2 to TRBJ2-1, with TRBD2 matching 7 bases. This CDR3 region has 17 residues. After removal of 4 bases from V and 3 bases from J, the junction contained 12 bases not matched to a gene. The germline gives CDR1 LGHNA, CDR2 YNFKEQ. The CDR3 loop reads CASSRNAEAGNYNEQFF. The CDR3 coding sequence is TGTGCCAGCAGCCGAAACGCCGAAGCGGGGAACTACAATGAGCAGTTCTTC.

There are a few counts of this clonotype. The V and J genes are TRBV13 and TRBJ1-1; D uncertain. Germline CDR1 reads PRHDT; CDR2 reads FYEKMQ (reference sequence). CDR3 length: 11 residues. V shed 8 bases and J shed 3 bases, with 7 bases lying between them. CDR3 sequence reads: CASRIYTEAFF. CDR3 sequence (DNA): TGTGCCAGCCGAATCTACACTGAAGCTTTCTTT.

The CDR3 bases are TGTACCATCAGTTTAGCGCCGGGACAGGGCCTTAGCTCCTACGAGCAGTACTTC. Protein sequence: CTISLAPGQGLSSYEQYF. This chain joins TRBV12-3 or TRBV12-4 and TRBJ2-7, with 9 bases aligning to TRBD1. The CDR3 length is 18 residues.

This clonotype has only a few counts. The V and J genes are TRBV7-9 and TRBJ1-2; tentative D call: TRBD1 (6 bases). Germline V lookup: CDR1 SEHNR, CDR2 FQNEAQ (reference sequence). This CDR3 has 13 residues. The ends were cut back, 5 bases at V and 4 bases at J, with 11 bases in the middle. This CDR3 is CASSPGHSYGYTF. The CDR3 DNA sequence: TGTGCCAGCAGCCCGGGACACAGCTATGGCTACACCTTC.

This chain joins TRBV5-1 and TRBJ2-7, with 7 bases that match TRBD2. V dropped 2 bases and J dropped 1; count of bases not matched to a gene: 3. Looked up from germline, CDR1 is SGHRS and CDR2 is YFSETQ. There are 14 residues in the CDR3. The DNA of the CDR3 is TGCGCCAGCAGCTTCACTAGCGATTCCTACGAGCAGTACTTC. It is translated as CASSFTSDSYEQYF.

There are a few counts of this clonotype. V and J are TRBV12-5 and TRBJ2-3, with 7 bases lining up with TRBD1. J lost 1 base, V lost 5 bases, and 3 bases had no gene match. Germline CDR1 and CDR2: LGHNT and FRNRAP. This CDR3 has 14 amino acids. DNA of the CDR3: TGTGCTAGTGGTCGGGACAGCCGCACAGATACGCAGTATTTT. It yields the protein CASGRDSRTDTQYF. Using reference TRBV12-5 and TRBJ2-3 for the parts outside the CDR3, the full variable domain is DARVTQTPRHKVTEMGQEVTMRCQPILGHNTVFWYRQTMMQGLELLAYFRNRAPLDDSGMPKDRFSAEMPDATLATLKIQPSEPRDSAVYFCASGRDSRTDTQYFGPGTRLTVL.

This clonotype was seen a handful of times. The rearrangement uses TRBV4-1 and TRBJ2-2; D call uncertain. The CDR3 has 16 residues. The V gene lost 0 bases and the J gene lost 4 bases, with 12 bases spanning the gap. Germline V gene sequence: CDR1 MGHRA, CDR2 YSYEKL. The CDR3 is CASSQDSGLGTGELFF. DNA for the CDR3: TGCGCCAGCAGCCAAGATTCCGGGTTGGGCACCGGGGAGCTGTTTTTT.

The DNA of the CDR3 is TGTGCCAGCAGTTTATGGTTGGGAGGTGGCGGGGGCACAGATACGCAGTATTTT. It translates to CASSLWLGGGGGTDTQYF. The V gene is TRBV28, the J gene TRBJ2-3; D perhaps matches TRBD2 (6 bases). Germline loops: CDR1 MDHEN, CDR2 SYDVKM. V lost 0 bases, J lost 1 base, and 17 bases lay in between. The CDR3 contains 18 residues.

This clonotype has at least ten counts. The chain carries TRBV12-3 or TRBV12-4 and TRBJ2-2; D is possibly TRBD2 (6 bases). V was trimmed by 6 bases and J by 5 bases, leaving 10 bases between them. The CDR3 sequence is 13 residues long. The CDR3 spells CASRRGETGELFF. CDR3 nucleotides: TGTGCCAGCAGGCGCGGGGAAACCGGGGAGCTGTTTTTT.

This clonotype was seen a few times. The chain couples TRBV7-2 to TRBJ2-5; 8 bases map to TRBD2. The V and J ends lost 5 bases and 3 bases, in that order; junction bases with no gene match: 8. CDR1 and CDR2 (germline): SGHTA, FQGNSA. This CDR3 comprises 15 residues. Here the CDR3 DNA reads TGTGCCAGCAGCCACCACGGACTAGCTAAAGAGACCCAGTACTTC. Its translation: CASSHHGLAKETQYF.

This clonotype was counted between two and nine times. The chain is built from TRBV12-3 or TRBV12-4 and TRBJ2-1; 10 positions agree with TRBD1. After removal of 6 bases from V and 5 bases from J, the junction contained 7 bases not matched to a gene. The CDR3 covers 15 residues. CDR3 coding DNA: TGTGCCAGCAGACCGACAGGGGGCGACGACAATGAGCAGTTCTTC. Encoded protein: CASRPTGGDDNEQFF.

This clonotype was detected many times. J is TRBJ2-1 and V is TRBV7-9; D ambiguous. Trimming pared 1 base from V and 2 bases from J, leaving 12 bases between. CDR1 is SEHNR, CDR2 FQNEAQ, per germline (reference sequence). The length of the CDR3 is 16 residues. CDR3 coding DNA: TGTGCCAGCAGCTTAGATCCGGGTCTTCCCTACAATGAGCAGTTCTTC. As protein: CASSLDPGLPYNEQFF.

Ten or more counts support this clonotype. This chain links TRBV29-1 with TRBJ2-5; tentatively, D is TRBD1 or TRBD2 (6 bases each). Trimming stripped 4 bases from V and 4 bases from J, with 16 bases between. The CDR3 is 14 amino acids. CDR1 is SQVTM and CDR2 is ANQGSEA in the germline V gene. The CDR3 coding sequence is TGCAGCGTTGGCACAGGGACTGGGGCAGAGACCCAGTACTTC. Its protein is CSVGTGTGAETQYF.

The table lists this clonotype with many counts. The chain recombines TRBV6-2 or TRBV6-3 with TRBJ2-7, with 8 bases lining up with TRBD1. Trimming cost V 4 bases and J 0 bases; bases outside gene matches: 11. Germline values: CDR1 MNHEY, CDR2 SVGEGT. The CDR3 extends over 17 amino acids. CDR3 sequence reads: CASSSHTGTGPSYEQYF. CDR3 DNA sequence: TGTGCCAGCAGTTCCCATACCGGGACAGGACCCTCCTACGAGCAGTACTTC.

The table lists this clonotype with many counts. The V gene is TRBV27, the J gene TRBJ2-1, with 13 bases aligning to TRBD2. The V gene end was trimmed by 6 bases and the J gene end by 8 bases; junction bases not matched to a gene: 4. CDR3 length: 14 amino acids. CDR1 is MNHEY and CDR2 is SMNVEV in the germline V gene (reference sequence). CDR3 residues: CASSLLAGGDEQFF. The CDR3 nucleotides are TGTGCCAGCAGCCTACTAGCGGGAGGGGATGAGCAGTTCTTC.

Here the CDR3 DNA reads TGTGCCAGCAGTACAGGACTAGCGGAGACCTACGAGCAGTACTTC. Encoded protein: CASSTGLAETYEQYF. J is TRBJ2-7 and V is TRBV6-1, with TRBD2 matching over 10 bases. V lost 5 bases and J lost 2; bases outside the gene matches: 6. The CDR3 sequence is 15 residues long. Germline CDR1 MNHNS, CDR2 SASEGT.

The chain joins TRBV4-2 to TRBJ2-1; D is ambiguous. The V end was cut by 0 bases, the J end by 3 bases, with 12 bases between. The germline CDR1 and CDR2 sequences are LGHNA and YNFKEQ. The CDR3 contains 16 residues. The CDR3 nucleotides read TGTGCCAGCAGCCAAGATCCCCCCGTGGTCTACAATGAGCAGTTCTTC. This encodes CASSQDPPVVYNEQFF.

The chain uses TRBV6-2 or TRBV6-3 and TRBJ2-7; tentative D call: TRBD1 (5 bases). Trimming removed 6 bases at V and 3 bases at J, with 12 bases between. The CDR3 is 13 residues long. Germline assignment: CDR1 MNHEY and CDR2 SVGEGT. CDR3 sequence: CASRESTVYEQYF. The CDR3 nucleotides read TGTGCCAGCAGGGAGTCGACAGTCTACGAGCAGTACTTC.

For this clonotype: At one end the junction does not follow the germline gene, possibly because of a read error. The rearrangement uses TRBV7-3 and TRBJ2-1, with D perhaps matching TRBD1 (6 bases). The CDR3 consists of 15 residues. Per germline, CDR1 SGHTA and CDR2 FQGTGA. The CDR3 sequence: CASSLTGTRNNEQFF. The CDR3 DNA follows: TGTGCCAGCAGCCTAACCGGGACAAGAAACAATGAGCAGTTCTTC.

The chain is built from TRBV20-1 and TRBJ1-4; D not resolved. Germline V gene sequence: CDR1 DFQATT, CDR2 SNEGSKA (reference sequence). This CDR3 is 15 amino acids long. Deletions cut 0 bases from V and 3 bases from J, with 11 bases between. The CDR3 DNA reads TGCAGTGCTAGAGATCCCGGGAGACCTAATGAAAAACTGTTTTTT. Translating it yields CSARDPGRPNEKLFF.

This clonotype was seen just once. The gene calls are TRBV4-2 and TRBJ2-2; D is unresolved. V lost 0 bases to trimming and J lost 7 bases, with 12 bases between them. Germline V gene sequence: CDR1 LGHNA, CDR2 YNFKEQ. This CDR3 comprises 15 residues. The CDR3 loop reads CASSQEGNSLGELFF. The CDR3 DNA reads TGTGCCAGCAGCCAAGAGGGGAACAGCCTCGGGGAGCTGTTTTTT.

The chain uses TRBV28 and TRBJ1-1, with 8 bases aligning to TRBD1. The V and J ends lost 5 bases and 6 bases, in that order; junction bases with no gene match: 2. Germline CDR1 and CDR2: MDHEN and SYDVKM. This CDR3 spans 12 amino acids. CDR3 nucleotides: TGTGCCAGCAGTATGACAGGGGCTGAAGCTTTCTTT. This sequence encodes CASSMTGAEAFF.

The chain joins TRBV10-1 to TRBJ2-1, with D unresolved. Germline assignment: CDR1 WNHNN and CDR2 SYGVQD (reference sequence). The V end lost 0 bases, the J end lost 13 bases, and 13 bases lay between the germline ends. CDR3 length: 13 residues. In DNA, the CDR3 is TGCGCCAGCAGTGAGTCGACATCGTACCCTCAGTTCTTC. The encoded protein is CASSESTSYPQFF.

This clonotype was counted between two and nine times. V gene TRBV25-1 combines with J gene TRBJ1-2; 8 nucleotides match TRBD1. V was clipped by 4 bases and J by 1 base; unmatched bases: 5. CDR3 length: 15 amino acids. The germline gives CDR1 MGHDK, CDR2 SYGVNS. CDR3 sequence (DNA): TGTGCCAGCAGTGCCCCCGGACAGGGTAACTATGGCTACACCTTC. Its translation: CASSAPGQGNYGYTF.

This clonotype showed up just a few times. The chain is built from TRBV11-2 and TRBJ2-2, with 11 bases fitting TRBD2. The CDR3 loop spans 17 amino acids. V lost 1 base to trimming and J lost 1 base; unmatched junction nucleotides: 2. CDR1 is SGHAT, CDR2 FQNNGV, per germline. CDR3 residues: CASSLGLAGKNTGELFF. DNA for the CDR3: TGTGCCAGCAGCTTAGGACTAGCGGGAAAGAACACCGGGGAGCTGTTTTTT.

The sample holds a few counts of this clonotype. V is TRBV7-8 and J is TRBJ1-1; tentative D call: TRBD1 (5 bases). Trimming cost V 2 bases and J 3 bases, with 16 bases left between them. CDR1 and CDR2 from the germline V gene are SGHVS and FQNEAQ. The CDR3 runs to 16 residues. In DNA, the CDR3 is TGTGCCAGCAGCTTAAGTAGGGGTTCCCCCGACACTGAAGCTTTCTTT. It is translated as CASSLSRGSPDTEAFF.

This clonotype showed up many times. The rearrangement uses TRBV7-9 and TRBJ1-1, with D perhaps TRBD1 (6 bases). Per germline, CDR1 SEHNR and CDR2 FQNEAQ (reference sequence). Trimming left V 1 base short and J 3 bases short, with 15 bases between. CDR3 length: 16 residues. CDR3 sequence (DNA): TGTGCCAGCAGCTTAGTGCCGGGGGCAATTGACACTGAAGCTTTCTTT. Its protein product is CASSLVPGAIDTEAFF.

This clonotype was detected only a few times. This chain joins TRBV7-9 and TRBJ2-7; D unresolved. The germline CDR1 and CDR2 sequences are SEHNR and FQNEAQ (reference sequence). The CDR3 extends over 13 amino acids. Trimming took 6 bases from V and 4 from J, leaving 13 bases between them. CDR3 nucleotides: TGTGCCAGCAGAGGGTCAAACTCTTACGAGCAGTACTTC. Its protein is CASRGSNSYEQYF.

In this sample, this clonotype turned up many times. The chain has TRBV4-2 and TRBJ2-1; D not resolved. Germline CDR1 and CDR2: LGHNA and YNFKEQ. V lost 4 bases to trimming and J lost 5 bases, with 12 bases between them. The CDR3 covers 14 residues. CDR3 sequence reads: CASSRVGPHNEQFF. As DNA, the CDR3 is TGTGCCAGCAGCCGGGTCGGACCTCACAATGAGCAGTTCTTC.